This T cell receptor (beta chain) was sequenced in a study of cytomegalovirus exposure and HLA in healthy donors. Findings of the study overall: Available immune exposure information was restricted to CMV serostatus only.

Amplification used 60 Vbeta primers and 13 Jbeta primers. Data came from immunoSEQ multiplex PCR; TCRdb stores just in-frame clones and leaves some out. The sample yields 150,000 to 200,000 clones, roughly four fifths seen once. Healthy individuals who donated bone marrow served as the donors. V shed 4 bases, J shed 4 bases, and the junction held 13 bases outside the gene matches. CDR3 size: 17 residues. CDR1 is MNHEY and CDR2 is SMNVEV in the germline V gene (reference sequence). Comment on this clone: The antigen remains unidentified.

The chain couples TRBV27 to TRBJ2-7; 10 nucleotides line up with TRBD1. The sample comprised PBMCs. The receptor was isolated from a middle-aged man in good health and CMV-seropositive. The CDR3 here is CASSSPVLRDRGYEQYF. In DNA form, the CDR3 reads TGTGCCAGCAGTTCCCCAGTGCTCCGGGACAGGGGATACGAGCAGTACTTC.